The next 14 T cell receptor beta chains were all read from a single sample in a study of blood T cell repertoires in COVID-19. The protocol was immunoSEQ multiplex PCR, while the TCRdb copy is restricted to in-frame clones and leaves out a portion. The table lists about 64,000 clones, approximately 80% of them singletons. Sequencing was carried out using peripheral blood. The receptors originated from a human donor in a cohort sampled during active COVID-19.

About this clone: A much larger clone lies one base from this, so it may be a read error. Within the sample, other DNA sequences also encode this same CDR3. The chain links TRBV6-5 to TRBJ2-1; the match to TRBD2 covers 11 bases. In germline, CDR1 is MNHEY, CDR2 SVGAGI. This CDR3 contains 15 residues. After removal of 5 bases from V and 4 bases from J, the junction contained 4 bases not matched to a gene. The CDR3 region is CASSRTSGLYNEQFF. The DNA of the CDR3 is TGTGCCAGCAGTAGGACTAGCGGGTTATACAATGAGCAGTTCTTC.

This chain connects TRBV27 to TRBJ2-7; D gene unclear. Germline assignment: CDR1 MNHEY and CDR2 SMNVEV (reference sequence). The CDR3 has 13 residues. V dropped 2 bases and J dropped 0 bases, with 5 bases sitting between them. In DNA, the CDR3 is TGTGCCAGCAGTTTAACCTACTCCTACGAGCAGTACTTC. Translation: CASSLTYSYEQYF.

In its sample, this clone was seen once. The V call is TRBV5-6, the J call TRBJ1-4, with a possible D match to TRBD1 (6 bases). V was shortened by 0 bases and J by 4 bases, with 10 bases between the two germline ends. The CDR3 loop spans 15 amino acids. Germline V CDR1 and CDR2: SGHDT, YYEEEE. The CDR3: CASSLGQALNEKLFF. CDR3 DNA: TGTGCCAGCAGCTTGGGACAGGCGCTTAATGAAAAACTGTTTTTT.

The chain is built from TRBV5-6 and TRBJ1-1; D is uncertain. This CDR3 region has 16 residues. Germline V gene data show CDR1 as SGHDT and CDR2 as YYEEEE. V was pared by 2 bases and J by 0 bases, with 14 bases between. As DNA, the CDR3 is TGTGCCAGCAGCTTACCCAGGACGGGAATGAACACTGAAGCTTTCTTT. Amino acids: CASSLPRTGMNTEAFF.

The rearrangement joins TRBV5-4 to TRBJ1-1, with a tentative D call TRBD1 (5 bases). Trimming took off 9 bases at V and 0 bases at J, with 12 bases between the two ends. This CDR3 spans 13 amino acids. Germline V gene sequence: CDR1 SGHNT, CDR2 YYREEE (reference sequence). CDR3 DNA: TGTGCCACCAAGCAGGGCGTGAACACTGAAGCTTTCTTT. The encoded protein is CATKQGVNTEAFF.

The chain links TRBV28 to TRBJ2-7; TRBD1 matches at 7 bases. CDR1 and CDR2 from the germline V gene are MDHEN and SYDVKM. With 4 bases clipped from V and 4 bases from J, the junction kept 10 bases outside the gene matches. The length of the CDR3 is 15 residues. The CDR3 bases are TGTGCCAGCAGTTCCCGCAGGGGGAGCGTGTACGAGCAGTACTTC. Its translation: CASSSRRGSVYEQYF.

The chain combines TRBV18 with TRBJ1-2, with TRBD1 matching 10 bases. Germline CDR1 KGHSH, CDR2 LQKENI. The V segment lost 6 bases and the J segment 7 bases; nucleotides outside the gene matches: 5. This CDR3 is 13 amino acids long. CDR3 DNA sequence: TGTGCCAGCTCTCTCGGACAGGGGGGTGGCTACACCTTC. Protein product: CASSLGQGGGYTF.

This rearrangement joins TRBV29-1 to TRBJ1-3, with D unresolved. Trimming took 3 bases from V and 2 from J, leaving 8 bases between them. Looked up from germline, CDR1 is SQVTM and CDR2 is ANQGSEA. The CDR3 is made up of 13 amino acids. CDR3 DNA sequence: TGCAGCGTTGATGGGGAGACTGGAAACACCATATATTTT. The encoded protein is CSVDGETGNTIYF.

The chain links TRBV27 to TRBJ2-7; 11 nucleotides line up with TRBD1. The CDR3 totals 15 residues. The junction had 4 bases not matched to a gene; V was cut back by 1 base and J by 5 bases. From germline, CDR1 is MNHEY and CDR2 SMNVEV (reference sequence). CDR3 in DNA: TGTGCCAGCAGTTTATATGTGGGACAGGGGGACGAGCAGTACTTC. Its translation is CASSLYVGQGDEQYF.

V gene TRBV5-1 combines with J gene TRBJ2-5; D is possibly TRBD2 (6 bases). The CDR3 covers 15 residues. The germline V and J ends were trimmed by 1 base and 6 bases, with 16 bases remaining between them. Germline V CDR1 and CDR2: SGHRS, YFSETQ. The CDR3 sequence is CASSLWRGMVKTQYF. The CDR3 DNA reads TGCGCCAGCAGCTTGTGGCGGGGAATGGTAAAGACCCAGTACTTC.

This clone came up a few times. This chain links TRBV18 with TRBJ1-1, with D perhaps matching TRBD1 (5 bases). Germline V lookup: CDR1 KGHSH, CDR2 LQKENI. Trimming took 4 bases from V and 3 from J, leaving 12 bases between them. The CDR3 is 14 amino acids. In DNA, the CDR3 is TGTGCCAGCTCACAAGGGGCAGGCCACACTGAAGCTTTCTTT. Translating gives CASSQGAGHTEAFF.

The V call is TRBV18, the J call TRBJ1-1, with D unresolved. The CDR3 spans 14 residues. Trimming took 3 bases from V and 1 from J, leaving 9 bases between them. Germline V gene data show CDR1 as KGHSH and CDR2 as LQKENI. The CDR3 region is CASSPAARNTEAFF. The CDR3, as DNA: TGTGCCAGCTCACCTGCCGCGAGGAACACTGAAGCTTTCTTT.

In its sample, this clone was seen once. V usage is TRBV10-3 and J usage is TRBJ1-1, with D possibly matching TRBD1 (5 bases). The CDR3 is made up of 16 amino acids. Deletions cut 2 bases from V and 1 base from J, with 14 bases between. From germline, CDR1 is ENHRY and CDR2 SYGVKD. CDR3 sequence: CAISEDSRWGNTEAFF. The CDR3 DNA follows: TGTGCCATCAGTGAGGACAGCCGGTGGGGGAACACTGAAGCTTTCTTT.

The chain uses TRBV29-1 and TRBJ2-5, with 8 positions matching TRBD2. There are 13 residues in the CDR3. Germline V lookup: CDR1 SQVTM, CDR2 ANQGSEA. Trimming removed 6 bases from V and 4 bases from J; junction bases left unmatched: 7. For the CDR3, the DNA is TGCAGCGTCAATCCAGCGGGAGCAGAGACCCAGTACTTC. Protein: CSVNPAGAETQYF.